Below are 26 T cell receptor beta chains sequenced from a single sample in a study of T-cell reconstitution after alpha-beta-depleted transplantation in children (dated by TCRdb to the mid-2010s). The library was built by means of PCR. Instrument on record: Illumina HiSeq 2500. Molecular barcoding was employed in the preparation of TCR libraries, with unique molecular identifiers being used to normalize TCRbeta repertoire quantification. Clones were called with MiXCR by TCRdb after fastp trimmed the public reads at Q25, and only in-frame beta chains were retained. Rows with a matching CDR3 protein are joined into one entry that keeps the most common DNA and genes. This sample gives fewer than 250,000 distinct CDR3 sequences in total; about a sixth of them show up just once. 43% of the sample is held by the ten biggest clonotypes. The treatment or condition label corresponds to: allogeneic hematopoietic cell transplantation with graft depleted of TCRalphabeta T cells and CD19 B cells.

This material consisted of PBMCs, mostly from graft donor cells, taken 360 days after TCRalphabeta/CD19-depleted stem cell transplant. Every receptor here comes from a male patient between 2 and 10 years old who had a stem cell transplant for acute lymphoblastic leukemia, so the T cells may come from the graft donor.

The chain recombines TRBV25-1 with TRBJ2-5, with 8 bases that match TRBD1. The CDR3 contains 15 residues. The germline gives CDR1 MGHDK, CDR2 SYGVNS. The V gene end was trimmed by 8 bases and the J gene end by 3 bases; junction bases not matched to a gene: 11. In DNA form, the CDR3 reads TGTGCCAGCTTCGGCAGACAGGGGATGAAAGAGACCCAGTACTTC. This sequence encodes CASFGRQGMKETQYF.

This clonotype was seen only a few times. V and J are TRBV27 and TRBJ2-7; no firm D call. Germline CDR1 and CDR2: MNHEY and SMNVEV (reference sequence). This CDR3 spans 16 amino acids. V was shortened by 5 bases and J by 2 bases, with 19 bases between the two germline ends. CDR3 DNA sequence: TGTGCCAGCAGTCCACGCGCCTTACATGGAGCCTACGAGCAGTACTTC. Its translation: CASSPRALHGAYEQYF.

The sample holds many counts of this clonotype. The gene calls are TRBV4-3 and TRBJ2-1; no clear D gene. V was trimmed by 3 bases and J by 0 bases, leaving 3 bases between them. Looked up from germline, CDR1 is LGHNA and CDR2 is YSLEER. The CDR3 contains 13 residues. The CDR3 sequence is CASSQSSYNEQFF. The CDR3 nucleotides read TGCGCCAGCAGCCAGAGCTCCTACAATGAGCAGTTCTTC.

The V and J genes are TRBV3-1 and TRBJ2-2; 10 bases agree with TRBD1. The V and J ends lost 4 bases and 5 bases, in that order; junction bases with no gene match: 7. CDR3 length: 16 residues. Germline CDR1 is LGHDT and CDR2 is YNNKEL (reference sequence). The CDR3 DNA sequence: TGTGCCAGCAGCCCCCACCGGGACAGGGGAACCGGGGAGCTGTTTTTT. Its protein is CASSPHRDRGTGELFF.

This clonotype turned up a few times. The chain is built from TRBV6-1 and TRBJ1-2, with a possible D match to TRBD1 (6 bases). The germline V and J ends were trimmed by 11 bases and 6 bases, with 13 bases remaining between them. Germline V gene sequence: CDR1 MNHNS, CDR2 SASEGT. The CDR3 extends over 11 amino acids. The CDR3 spells CAARKGDGYTF. CDR3 in DNA: TGTGCCGCCCGGAAGGGGGATGGCTACACCTTC.

This rearrangement joins TRBV28 to TRBJ2-3; D may be TRBD1 (5 bases). There are 13 residues in the CDR3. V gave up 5 bases and J gave up 7 bases, with 13 bases separating them. Germline lookup yields CDR1 MDHEN and CDR2 SYDVKM. The CDR3 nucleotides read TGTGCCAGCAGTCCGACAGTGACTTATACGCAGTATTTT. Translation gives CASSPTVTYTQYF. Drawing the rest from reference TRBV28 and TRBJ2-3, the complete variable domain is DVKVTQSSRYLVKRTGEKVFLECVQDMDHENMFWYRQDPGLGLRLIYFSYDVKMKEKGDIPEGYSVSREKKERFSLILESASTNQTSMYLCASSPTVTYTQYFGPGTRLTVL.

This clonotype was detected ten times or more. V is TRBV5-1 and J is TRBJ2-2, with D hard to call. The CDR3 is 12 amino acids. V was shortened by 0 bases and J by 7 bases, with 4 bases between the two germline ends. Germline-derived CDR1 and CDR2 are SGHRS and YFSETQ. The CDR3 DNA follows: TGCGCCAGCAGCTTGGAGGGCGGGGAGCTGTTTTTT. Amino acids: CASSLEGGELFF.

This rearrangement joins TRBV5-4 to TRBJ2-5; 8 bases map to TRBD2. Trimming at V came to 0 bases and at J to 2 bases, leaving 3 bases not matched to a gene. The CDR3 runs 15 residues. CDR1 and CDR2 from the germline V gene are SGHNT and YYREEE (reference sequence). CDR3 region: CASSLGLAIQETQYF. DNA for the CDR3: TGTGCCAGCAGCTTGGGACTAGCGATTCAAGAGACCCAGTACTTC.

There are many counts of this clonotype. The chain joins TRBV28 to TRBJ2-3; 7 positions agree with TRBD1. V shed 6 bases and J 8 bases; nucleotides not matched to a gene: 14. The CDR3 totals 15 residues. Germline V gene lookup returns CDR1 MDHEN and CDR2 SYDVKM. The chain's CDR3 is CASRRDSRVLGTQYF. CDR3 in DNA: TGTGCCAGCAGACGGGACAGCCGAGTTTTGGGTACGCAGTATTTT.

V is TRBV4-3 and J is TRBJ2-3, with D possibly being TRBD2 (6 bases). Trimming pared 4 bases from V and 2 bases from J, leaving 16 bases between. The CDR3 length is 16 residues. The germline gives CDR1 LGHNA, CDR2 YSLEER. DNA of the CDR3: TGCGCCAGCAGCCCGGGCGGGAACAGAGACACAGATACGCAGTATTTT. Residues: CASSPGGNRDTDTQYF.

The chain joins TRBV5-1 to TRBJ2-1, with 13 bases fitting TRBD2. The CDR3 spans 16 residues. The ends lost 0 bases at V and 6 bases at J; junction bases unmatched: 3. Germline CDR1 reads SGHRS; CDR2 reads YFSETQ. The CDR3 DNA follows: TGCGCCAGCAGCTTGGCGGGACTAGCGGGGCTCAATGAGCAGTTCTTC. This encodes CASSLAGLAGLNEQFF. The full variable domain, rest sourced from reference TRBV5-1 and TRBJ2-1, is KAGVTQTPRYLIKTRGQQVTLSCSPISGHRSVSWYQQTPGQGLQFLFEYFSETQRNKGNFPGRFSGRQFSNSRSEMNVSTLELGDSALYLCASSLAGLAGLNEQFFGPGTRLTVL.

This clonotype came up a few times. This rearrangement joins TRBV29-1 to TRBJ2-7, with D perhaps TRBD2 (5 bases). CDR1 and CDR2 from the germline V gene are SQVTM and ANQGSEA. This CDR3 spans 11 amino acids. Trimming removed 5 bases from V and 3 bases from J, with 8 bases in between. The CDR3, as DNA: TGCAGCGTTTACCGGGGCTACGAGCAGTACTTC. It codes for CSVYRGYEQYF.

This rearrangement joins TRBV18 to TRBJ1-3; D is unclear. The V and J ends lost 6 bases and 4 bases respectively, with 10 bases between them. The CDR3 contains 13 residues. Germline V gives CDR1 KGHSH, CDR2 LQKENI. CDR3 residues: CASSPDRGNTIYF. DNA for the CDR3: TGTGCCAGCTCCCCGGACCGCGGAAACACCATATATTTT.

This clonotype was observed a handful of times. This chain links TRBV18 with TRBJ2-1; perhaps TRBD1 as D (6 bases). The length of the CDR3 is 11 residues. From germline, CDR1 is KGHSH and CDR2 LQKENI. The V and J ends lost 6 bases and 10 bases respectively, with 10 bases between them. CDR3 region: CASSPGQEQFF. The CDR3 DNA reads as TGTGCCAGCTCCCCAGGACAGGAGCAGTTCTTC.

This clonotype was seen only a few times. V and J are TRBV20-1 and TRBJ2-5, with D tentatively TRBD2 (7 bases). Trimming took 6 bases from V and 4 from J, leaving 18 bases between them. CDR1 is DFQATT, CDR2 SNEGSKA, per germline (reference sequence). The CDR3 is 14 residues long. The CDR3 DNA sequence: TGCAGTGCCAATCGCCCGGGGGGCGGAGAGACCCAGTACTTC. It is translated as CSANRPGGGETQYF.

This chain uses TRBV7-9 with TRBJ1-2; D call uncertain. CDR1 and CDR2 from the germline V gene are SEHNR and FQNEAQ (reference sequence). The CDR3 extends over 15 amino acids. Trimming shortened V by 6 bases and J by 0 bases, and 14 bases separated the two germline ends. In DNA, the CDR3 is TGTGCCAGCAGATCCGGGCCGGGGTCTAACTATGGCTACACCTTC. It translates to CASRSGPGSNYGYTF.

This chain uses TRBV2 with TRBJ1-2; D uncertain. Germline V gene sequence: CDR1 SNHLY, CDR2 FYNNEI. V dropped 3 bases and J dropped 7 bases, with 6 bases sitting between them. This CDR3 comprises 11 residues. The CDR3 bases are TGTGCCAGCAGTGAGGGCTTTGGCTACACCTTC. Its translation: CASSEGFGYTF. The full variable domain, rest sourced from reference TRBV2 and TRBJ1-2, is EPEVTQTPSHQVTQMGQEVILRCVPISNHLYFYWYRQILGQKVEFLVSFYNNEISEKSEIFDDQFSVERPDGSNFTLKIRSTKLEDSAMYFCASSEGFGYTFGSGTRLTVV.

V and J are TRBV29-1 and TRBJ2-5; perhaps TRBD1 as D (5 bases). CDR3 size: 12 residues. V gave up 7 bases and J gave up 5 bases, with 14 bases separating them. Germline CDR1 reads SQVTM; CDR2 reads ANQGSEA. The CDR3 is CSARQGRETQYF. DNA of the CDR3: TGCAGCGCGAGGCAGGGAAGGGAGACCCAGTACTTC.

This clonotype has a handful of counts. The rearrangement links TRBV5-1 to TRBJ2-7, with D maybe TRBD1 (5 bases). Germline V lookup: CDR1 SGHRS, CDR2 YFSETQ. The CDR3 runs 12 residues. Trimming left V 4 bases short and J 9 bases short, with 14 bases between. The CDR3 DNA follows: TGCGCCAGCAGCCCGGACAACAGAGGGCAGTACTTC. It specifies CASSPDNRGQYF. The full variable domain, completed using reference TRBV5-1 and TRBJ2-7, is KAGVTQTPRYLIKTRGQQVTLSCSPISGHRSVSWYQQTPGQGLQFLFEYFSETQRNKGNFPGRFSGRQFSNSRSEMNVSTLELGDSALYLCASSPDNRGQYFGPGTRLTVT.

This clonotype was seen only a few times. The CDR3 here is CSVAASPGLWTEAFF. The CDR3 DNA sequence: TGCAGCGTGGCCGCGAGTCCGGGGTTGTGGACTGAAGCTTTCTTT. This sequence joins TRBV29-1 and TRBJ1-1; D remains ambiguous. Per germline, CDR1 SQVTM and CDR2 ANQGSEA. Trimming took off 6 bases at V and 5 bases at J, with 22 bases between the two ends. The CDR3 extends over 15 amino acids.

The chain links TRBV28 to TRBJ1-1; possible D gene TRBD1, 6 bases. Germline V gene sequence: CDR1 MDHEN, CDR2 SYDVKM. Trimming took 3 bases from V and 2 from J, leaving 10 bases between them. This CDR3 is built from 14 residues. The DNA of the CDR3 is TGTGCCAGCAGTTTGGCGGACAGAAACACTGAAGCTTTCTTT. Its translation is CASSLADRNTEAFF.

The chain combines TRBV13 with TRBJ2-3, with D unresolved. The length of the CDR3 is 14 residues. Germline CDR1 reads PRHDT; CDR2 reads FYEKMQ (reference sequence). Trimming shortened V by 2 bases and J by 3 bases, and 9 bases separated the two germline ends. The CDR3 loop reads CASSLPQETDTQYF. DNA for the CDR3: TGTGCCAGCAGCTTACCCCAGGAAACAGATACGCAGTATTTT.

The chain employs TRBV6-2 or TRBV6-3 and TRBJ2-1; 7 bases are shared with TRBD2. Germline CDR1 reads MNHEY; CDR2 reads SVGEGT. The trim removed 4 bases at V and 2 bases at J, leaving 11 bases unmatched. This CDR3 has 17 residues. The CDR3 protein is CASSFPAGLMAYNEQFF. CDR3 DNA sequence: TGTGCCAGCAGTTTTCCAGCGGGACTCATGGCCTACAATGAGCAGTTCTTC.

The chain has TRBV24-1 and TRBJ2-3, with TRBD1 matching 10 bases. Germline loops: CDR1 KGHDR, CDR2 SFDVKD. V lost 2 bases, J lost 0 bases, and 1 base stayed unmatched. The CDR3 totals 16 residues. The CDR3 DNA is TGTGCCACCAGTGATTCGGGACAGGGGAGCACAGATACGCAGTATTTT. Translation gives CATSDSGQGSTDTQYF.

This clonotype has a handful of counts. The rearrangement links TRBV28 to TRBJ2-7; D possibly corresponds to TRBD2 (6 bases). The V gene's germline CDR1 is MDHEN and CDR2 SYDVKM. Trimming pared 3 bases from V and 6 bases from J, leaving 15 bases between. This CDR3 has 14 amino acids. The CDR3 DNA follows: TGTGCCAGCAGTTTCCGGACTTGGGGAGGCGAGCAGTACTTC. This codes for CASSFRTWGGEQYF.

V gene TRBV6-2 or TRBV6-3 combines with J gene TRBJ2-1; 9 nucleotides line up with TRBD2. CDR3 length equals 15 residues. Germline lookup yields CDR1 MNHEY and CDR2 SVGEGT. The J segment lost 9 bases and the V segment lost 3 bases, leaving 9 bases of the junction unmatched. The CDR3 DNA reads as TGTGCCAGCAGTTATCGGGTAGCGGGAGATATTGAGCAGTTCTTC. It encodes CASSYRVAGDIEQFF.